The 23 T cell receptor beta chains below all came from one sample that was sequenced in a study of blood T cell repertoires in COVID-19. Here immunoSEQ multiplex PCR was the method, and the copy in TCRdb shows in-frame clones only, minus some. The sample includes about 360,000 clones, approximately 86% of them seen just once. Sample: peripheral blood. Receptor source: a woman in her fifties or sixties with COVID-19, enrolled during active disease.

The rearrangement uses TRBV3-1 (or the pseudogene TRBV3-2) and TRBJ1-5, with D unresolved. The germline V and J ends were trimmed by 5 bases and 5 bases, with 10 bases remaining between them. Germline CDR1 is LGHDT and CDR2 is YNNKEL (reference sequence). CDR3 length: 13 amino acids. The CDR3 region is CASSDGSYQPQHF. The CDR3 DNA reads TGTGCCAGCAGCGATGGGAGCTATCAGCCCCAGCATTTT.

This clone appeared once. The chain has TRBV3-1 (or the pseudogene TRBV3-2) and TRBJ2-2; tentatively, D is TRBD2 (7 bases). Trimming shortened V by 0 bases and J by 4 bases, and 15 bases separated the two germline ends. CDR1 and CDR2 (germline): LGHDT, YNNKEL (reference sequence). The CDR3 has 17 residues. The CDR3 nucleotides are TGTGCCAGCAGCCAAGAAGTGGGGGGGGCTGCCACCGGGGAGCTGTTTTTT. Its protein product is CASSQEVGGAATGELFF.

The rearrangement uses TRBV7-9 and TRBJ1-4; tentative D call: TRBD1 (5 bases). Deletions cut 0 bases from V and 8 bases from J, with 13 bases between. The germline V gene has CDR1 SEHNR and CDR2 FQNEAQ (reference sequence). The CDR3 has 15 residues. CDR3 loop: CASSLAGRGNEKLFF. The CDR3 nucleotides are TGTGCCAGCAGCTTAGCGGGGCGGGGAAACGAAAAACTGTTTTTT.

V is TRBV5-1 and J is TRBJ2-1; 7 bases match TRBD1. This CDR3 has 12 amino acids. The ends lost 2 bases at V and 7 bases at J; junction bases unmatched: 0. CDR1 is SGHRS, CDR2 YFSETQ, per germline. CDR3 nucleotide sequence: TGCGCCAGCAGCTTACAGGGGAATGAGCAGTTCTTC. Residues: CASSLQGNEQFF.

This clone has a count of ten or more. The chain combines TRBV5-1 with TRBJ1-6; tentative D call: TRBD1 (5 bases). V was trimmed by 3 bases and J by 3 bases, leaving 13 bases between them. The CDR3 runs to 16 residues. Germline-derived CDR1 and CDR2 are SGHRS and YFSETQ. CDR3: CASSSQGSGYNSPLHF. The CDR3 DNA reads TGCGCCAGCAGCTCTCAGGGTAGCGGCTATAATTCACCCCTCCACTTT.

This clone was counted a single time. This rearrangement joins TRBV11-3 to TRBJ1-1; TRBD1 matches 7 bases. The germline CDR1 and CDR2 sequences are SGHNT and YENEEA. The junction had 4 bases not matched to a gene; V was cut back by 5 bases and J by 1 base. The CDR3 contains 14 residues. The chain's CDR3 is CASSGQESNTEAFF. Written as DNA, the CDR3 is TGTGCCAGCAGCGGACAGGAATCGAACACTGAAGCTTTCTTT. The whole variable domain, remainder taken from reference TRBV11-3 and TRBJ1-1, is EAGVVQSPRYKIIEKKQPVAFWCNPISGHNTLYWYLQNLGQGPELLIRYENEEAVDDSQLPKDRFSAERLKGVDSTLKIQPAELGDSAVYLCASSGQESNTEAFFGQGTRLTVV.

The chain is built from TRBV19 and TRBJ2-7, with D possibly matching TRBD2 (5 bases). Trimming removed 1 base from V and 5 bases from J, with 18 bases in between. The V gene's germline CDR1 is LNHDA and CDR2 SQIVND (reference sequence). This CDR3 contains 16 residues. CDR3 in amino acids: CASSIVFREIGDEQYF. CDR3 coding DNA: TGTGCCAGTAGTATAGTGTTTCGGGAAATTGGCGACGAGCAGTACTTC.

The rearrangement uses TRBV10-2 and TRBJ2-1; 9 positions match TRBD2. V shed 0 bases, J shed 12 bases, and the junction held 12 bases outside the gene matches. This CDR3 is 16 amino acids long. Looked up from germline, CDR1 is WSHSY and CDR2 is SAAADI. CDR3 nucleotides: TGCGCCAGCAGTGAGTCGGCGGGGGGGCCGGAGGCAGGGCAGTTCTTC. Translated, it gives CASSESAGGPEAGQFF.

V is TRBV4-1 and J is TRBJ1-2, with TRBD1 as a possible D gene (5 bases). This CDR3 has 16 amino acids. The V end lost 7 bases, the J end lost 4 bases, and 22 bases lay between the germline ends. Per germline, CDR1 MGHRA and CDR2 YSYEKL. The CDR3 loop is CASNSDTSGMAYGYTF. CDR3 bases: TGCGCCAGCAACTCGGACACGTCAGGGATGGCCTATGGCTACACCTTC.

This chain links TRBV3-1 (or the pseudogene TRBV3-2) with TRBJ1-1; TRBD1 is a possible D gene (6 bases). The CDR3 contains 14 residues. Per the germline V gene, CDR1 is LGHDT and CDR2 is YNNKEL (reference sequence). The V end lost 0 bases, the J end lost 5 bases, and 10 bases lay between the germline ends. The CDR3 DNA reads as TGTGCCAGCAGCCAAGAAGGGGGAAGGACTGAAGCTTTCTTT. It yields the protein CASSQEGGRTEAFF.

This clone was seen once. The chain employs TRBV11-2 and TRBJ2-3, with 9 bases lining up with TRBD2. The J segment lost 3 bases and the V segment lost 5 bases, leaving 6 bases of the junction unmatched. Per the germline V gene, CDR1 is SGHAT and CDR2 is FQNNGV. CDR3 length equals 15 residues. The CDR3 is CASSLSGGKTDTQYF. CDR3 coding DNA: TGTGCCAGCAGCCTTAGCGGGGGAAAGACAGATACGCAGTATTTT.

CDR3 loop: CAWSVRTGGNQPQHF. Written as DNA, the CDR3 is TGTGCCTGGAGTGTCCGGACAGGGGGAAATCAGCCCCAGCATTTT. This chain connects TRBV30 to TRBJ1-5, with TRBD1 matching over 10 bases. The CDR3 loop spans 15 amino acids. Unmatched junction bases numbered 3, after V lost 0 bases and J lost 4 bases. Germline loops: CDR1 GTSNPN, CDR2 SVGIG (reference sequence).

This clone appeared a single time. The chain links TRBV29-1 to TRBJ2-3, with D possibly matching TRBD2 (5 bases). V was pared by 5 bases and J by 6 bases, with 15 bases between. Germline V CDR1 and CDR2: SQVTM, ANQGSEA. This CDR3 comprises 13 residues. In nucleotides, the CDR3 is TGCAGCGTTCTTGGACTTTCATCGGATACGCAGTATTTT. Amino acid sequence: CSVLGLSSDTQYF.

The DNA for the CDR3 is TGTGCCAGCAGCCAATGGACAGGGAACACCGGGGAGCTGTTTTTT. Residues: CASSQWTGNTGELFF. The rearrangement uses TRBV3-1 (or the pseudogene TRBV3-2) and TRBJ2-2; 7 nucleotides align to TRBD1. Germline CDR1 LGHDT, CDR2 YNNKEL (reference sequence). This CDR3 comprises 15 residues. V shed 2 bases, J shed 1 base, and the junction held 1 base outside the gene matches.

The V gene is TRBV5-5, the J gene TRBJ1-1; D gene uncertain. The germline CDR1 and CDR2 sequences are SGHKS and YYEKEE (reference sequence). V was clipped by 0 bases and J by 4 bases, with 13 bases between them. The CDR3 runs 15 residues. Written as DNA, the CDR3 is TGTGCCAGCAGCTTGGGCGCTACCAGCGGCACTGAAGCTTTCTTT. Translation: CASSLGATSGTEAFF.

The CDR3 loop reads CASSFLLLPSYEQYF. The CDR3 coding sequence is TGTGCCAGCAGCTTCCTCCTCCTACCTTCCTACGAGCAGTACTTC. V and J are TRBV11-3 and TRBJ2-7; D is undetermined. The CDR3 is 15 residues long. From germline, CDR1 is SGHNT and CDR2 YENEEA. V lost 3 bases to trimming and J lost 1 base, with 13 bases between them. Full variable domain (outside the CDR3, taken from reference TRBV11-3 and TRBJ2-7): EAGVVQSPRYKIIEKKQPVAFWCNPISGHNTLYWYLQNLGQGPELLIRYENEEAVDDSQLPKDRFSAERLKGVDSTLKIQPAELGDSAVYLCASSFLLLPSYEQYFGPGTRLTVT.

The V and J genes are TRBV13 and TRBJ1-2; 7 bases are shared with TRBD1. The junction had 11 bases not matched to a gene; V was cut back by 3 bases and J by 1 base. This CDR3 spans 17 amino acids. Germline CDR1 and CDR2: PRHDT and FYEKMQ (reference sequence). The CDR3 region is CASSFRYRGQHNYGYTF. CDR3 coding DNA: TGTGCCAGCAGCTTTAGGTATAGGGGGCAGCATAACTATGGCTACACCTTC. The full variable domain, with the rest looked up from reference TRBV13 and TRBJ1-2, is AAGVIQSPRHLIKEKRETATLKCYPIPRHDTVYWYQQGPGQDPQFLISFYEKMQSDKGSIPDRFSAQQFSDYHSELNMSSLELGDSALYFCASSFRYRGQHNYGYTFGSGTRLTVV.

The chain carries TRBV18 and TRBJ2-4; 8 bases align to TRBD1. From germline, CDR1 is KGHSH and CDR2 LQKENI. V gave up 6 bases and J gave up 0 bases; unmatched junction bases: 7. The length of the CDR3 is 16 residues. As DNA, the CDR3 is TGTGCCAGCTCGCCTCAGGGGGCCCTAGCCAAAAACATTCAGTACTTC. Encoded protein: CASSPQGALAKNIQYF.

The CDR3 coding sequence is TGTGCCAGCAGCTTCGCGACTAGCGGGGGGACCCAGTACTTC. This sequence encodes CASSFATSGGTQYF. The V call is TRBV7-2, the J call TRBJ2-5; 12 bases align to TRBD2. The CDR3 length is 14 residues. Germline V gives CDR1 SGHTA, CDR2 FQGNSA. Trimming took 3 bases from V and 7 from J; bases not matched to a gene: 3.

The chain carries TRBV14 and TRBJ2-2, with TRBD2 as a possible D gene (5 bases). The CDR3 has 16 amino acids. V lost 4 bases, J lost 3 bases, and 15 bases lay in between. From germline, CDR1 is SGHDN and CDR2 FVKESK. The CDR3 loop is CASSPMAGVDTGELFF. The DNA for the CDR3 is TGTGCCAGCAGCCCTATGGCCGGGGTGGACACCGGGGAGCTGTTTTTT.

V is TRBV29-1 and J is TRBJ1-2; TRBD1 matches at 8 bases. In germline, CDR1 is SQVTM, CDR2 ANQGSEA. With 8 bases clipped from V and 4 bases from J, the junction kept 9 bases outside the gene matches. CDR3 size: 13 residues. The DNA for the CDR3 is TGCAGCTTTCGGACAGGGTCCCTCTATGGCTACACCTTC. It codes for CSFRTGSLYGYTF.

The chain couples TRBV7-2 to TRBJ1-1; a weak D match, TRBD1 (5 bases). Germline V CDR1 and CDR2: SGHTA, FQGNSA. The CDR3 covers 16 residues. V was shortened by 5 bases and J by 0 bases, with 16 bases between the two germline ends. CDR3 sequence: CASSPLPGTLNTEAFF. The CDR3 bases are TGTGCCAGCAGCCCCCTCCCCGGGACTCTGAACACTGAAGCTTTCTTT. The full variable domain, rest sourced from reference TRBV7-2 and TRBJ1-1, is GAGVSQSPSNKVTEKGKDVELRCDPISGHTALYWYRQSLGQGLEFLIYFQGNSAPDKSGLPSDRFSAERTGGSVSTLTIQRTQQEDSAVYLCASSPLPGTLNTEAFFGQGTRLTVV.

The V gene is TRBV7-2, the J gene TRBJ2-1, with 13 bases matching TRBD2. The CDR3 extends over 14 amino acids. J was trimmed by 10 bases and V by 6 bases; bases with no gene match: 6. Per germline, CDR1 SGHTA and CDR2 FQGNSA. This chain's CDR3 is CASSPPGLAGEQFF. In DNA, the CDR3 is TGTGCCAGCAGTCCTCCGGGACTAGCGGGGGAGCAGTTCTTC.